These 17 T cell receptor beta chains share one sample of origin, sequenced in a study of tumor and adjacent non-tumor tissue in lung cancer. The library came from three nested PCR rounds adapted from ARM-PCR protocols. TCRdb redid the calling of the multiplex PCR reads with MiXCR, one entry per CDR3 protein. Of fewer than 90,000 distinct CDR3 sequences listed, around 80% are singletons. The template was RNA from unsorted bulk tissue. Distant lung tissue was collected more than 3 cm away from the tumor edge. Sequencing used distant non-tumor lung tissue. Receptors were obtained from a woman between 50 and 59 years old with non-small cell lung cancer.

A remark on this clonotype: An end of the junction does not agree with germline; a read error may underlie this. The chain links TRBV19 to TRBJ2-7; D is unresolved. Germline-derived CDR1 and CDR2 are LNHDA and SQIVND (reference sequence). The CDR3 contains 13 residues. CDR3 residues: CASRVRDSYEQCF. The CDR3 bases are TGTGCCAGTAGGGTGAGAGACTCCTACGAGCAGTGCTTC.

The chain uses TRBV11-2 and TRBJ2-7; no reliable D call. Germline V gene sequence: CDR1 SGHAT, CDR2 FQNNGV. The length of the CDR3 is 12 residues. DNA for the CDR3: TGTGTCAACAGCTTAAGCAGTGGGGAGCAGTACTTC. Translated: CVNSLSSGEQYF.

In regard to this clonotype: Given the absence of the conserved phenylalanine or tryptophan at the CDR3 end, a read error is likely. The chain is built from TRBV11-2 and TRBJ1-1; a weak D match, TRBD1 (6 bases). Per the germline V gene, CDR1 is SGHAT and CDR2 is FQNNGV. The CDR3 extends over 15 amino acids. The CDR3 spells CASNLEPGANTVAFI. CDR3 DNA: TGTGCCAGCAACTTAGAGCCGGGGGCGAACACTGTAGCTTTCATT.

As to this clonotype: Being one base from a much bigger clone, this may be a read error. The CDR3 sequence is CSASWMAERGYNEQFF. CDR3 coding DNA: TGCAGTGCTAGTTGGATGGCCGAGCGGGGCTACAATGAGCAGTTCTTC. The chain links TRBV20-1 to TRBJ2-1, with TRBD2 matching over 7 bases. V shed 3 bases, J shed 3 bases, and the junction held 11 bases outside the gene matches. CDR1 is DFQATT, CDR2 SNEGSKA, per germline (reference sequence). This CDR3 is 16 amino acids long.

Points on this clonotype: In this CDR3 the conserved last residue, phenylalanine or tryptophan, is missing, so a read error is likely. The genes are TRBV20-1 and TRBJ2-1, with 9 bases matching TRBD2. CDR3 length equals 15 residues. Per the germline V gene, CDR1 is DFQATT and CDR2 is SNEGSKA (reference sequence). Trimming took 6 bases from V and 10 from J; bases not matched to a gene: 16. CDR3 protein: CSAPRAGGPMDEQFS. CDR3 coding DNA: TGCAGTGCCCCCCGGGCGGGAGGGCCGATGGACGAGCAGTTCTCC.

Regarding this clonotype: At one of its ends the junction is not consistent with the germline gene, which may arise from a read error. The rearrangement joins TRBV20-1 to TRBJ2-3; the D gene is possibly TRBD2 (5 bases). Germline V CDR1 and CDR2: DFQATT, SNEGSKA (reference sequence). There are 16 residues in the CDR3. The CDR3 region has the DNA TGCAGTACTAGAGATTACGGAGCAGGAGAAACAGATACGCAGTATTTT. Its protein is CSTRDYGAGETDTQYF.

Remarks on this clonotype: This clone may be a read error of a much larger clone one base away. This rearrangement joins TRBV14 to TRBJ2-7; D may correspond to TRBD1 or TRBD2 (5 bases each). The CDR3 is made up of 14 amino acids. Germline V gene lookup returns CDR1 SGHDN and CDR2 FVKESK. Deletions cut 0 bases from V and 6 bases from J, with 12 bases between. This CDR3 reads CASSQDGTACEQYF. DNA of the CDR3: TGTGCCAGCAGCCAAGATGGGACCGCCTGCGAGCAGTACTTC.

For the CDR3, the DNA is TGCAGCGTTGCGACGGGACAGGGGATCAAACAGTACTTC. It translates to CSVATGQGIKQYF. The genes are TRBV29-1 and TRBJ2-7, with 10 bases lining up with TRBD1. V shed 4 bases, J shed 10 bases, and the junction held 10 bases outside the gene matches. The germline gives CDR1 SQVTM, CDR2 ANQGSEA. CDR3 length: 13 residues.

The V and J genes are TRBV10-2 and TRBJ2-2, with 8 bases identical to TRBD2. V dropped 3 bases and J dropped 6; count of bases not matched to a gene: 9. The CDR3 spans 16 residues. Germline V gene data show CDR1 as WSHSY and CDR2 as SAAADI. In DNA form, the CDR3 reads TGCGCCAGCAGTGATTATGGCGGGAGGATAGCCGGGGAGCTGTTTTTT. As protein: CASSDYGGRIAGELFF.

The CDR3 nucleotides read TGTGCCAACAGCGCGAGCCATGGTTTAGATACGCAGTATTTT. Translation: CANSASHGLDTQYF. This chain connects TRBV6-4 to TRBJ2-3; D unresolved. Germline CDR1 and CDR2: MRHNA and SNTAGT. The length of the CDR3 is 14 residues. Trimming shortened V by 10 bases and J by 5 bases, and 19 bases separated the two germline ends.

A note on this clonotype: It is likely a read error, because the conserved phenylalanine at the end of the CDR3 is missing. The rearrangement joins TRBV5-6 to TRBJ2-7; no definite D call. There are 15 residues in the CDR3. Germline CDR1 reads SGHDT; CDR2 reads YYEEEE. Written as DNA, the CDR3 is TGTGTCAGCAGCTTGGGTGGATTAATGGGGAAAGAGCAGTACTTA. The encoded protein is CVSSLGGLMGKEQYL.

With respect to this clonotype: It is likely a read error, because the conserved phenylalanine at the end of the CDR3 is missing. V and J are TRBV28 and TRBJ1-5; 7 bases line up with TRBD1. Per the germline V gene, CDR1 is MDHEN and CDR2 is SYDVKM. Trimming removed 7 bases from V and 3 bases from J; junction bases left unmatched: 9. The CDR3 is made up of 15 amino acids. This CDR3 reads CASTRQGLNNQPQHY. The CDR3 DNA follows: TGTGCCAGCACCCGACAGGGACTAAACAATCAGCCCCAGCATTAT.

This clonotype was counted many times. The genes are TRBV6-6 and TRBJ1-2, with 7 positions matching TRBD1. The V gene end was trimmed by 5 bases and the J gene end by 0 bases; junction bases not matched to a gene: 3. The CDR3 loop spans 14 amino acids. The germline gives CDR1 MNHNY, CDR2 SVGAGI (reference sequence). The CDR3 is CASSPGTANYGYTF. The DNA of the CDR3 is TGTGCCAGCAGTCCTGGGACAGCTAACTATGGCTACACCTTC.

This clonotype was observed a single time. At one boundary the junction diverges from the germline segment, which might be a read error. This chain connects TRBV6-1 to TRBJ1-4; D may be TRBD1 (6 bases). The CDR3 spans 13 residues. Germline CDR1 MNHNS, CDR2 SASEGT. The CDR3 nucleotides are TGTGCCCTCAGGGACACCTATAATGAAAAACTATCTTTT. This gives the protein CALRDTYNEKLSF.

The gene calls are TRBV29-1 and TRBJ2-7; TRBD2 is a possible D gene (6 bases). Germline-derived CDR1 and CDR2 are SQVTM and ANQGSEA. This CDR3 spans 12 amino acids. Trimming left V 4 bases short and J 10 bases short, with 17 bases between. CDR3 sequence reads: CSVVESGEDQYF. The CDR3 DNA follows: TGCAGCGTTGTGGAGTCGGGGGAGGATCAGTACTTC.

This clonotype has a count of ten or more. The chain joins TRBV20-1 to TRBJ1-2, with D possibly matching TRBD1 (6 bases). From germline, CDR1 is DFQATT and CDR2 SNEGSKA (reference sequence). Trimming left V 3 bases short and J 1 base short, with 15 bases between. The CDR3 length is 15 residues. As DNA, the CDR3 is TGCAGTGCTAGGGAACAGGGAAATCTTAACTATGGCTACACCTTC. Its protein is CSAREQGNLNYGYTF.

Turning to this clonotype: The junction and the germline gene differ at one end; a read error may be behind it. The V call is TRBV7-9, the J call TRBJ2-3, with unresolved D. This CDR3 has 12 residues. CDR1 and CDR2 from the germline V gene are SEHNR and FQNEAQ (reference sequence). The CDR3 region has the DNA TGTGCCAGCAGCCTCGGCACAGAAACGCAGTATTTT. Amino acids: CASSLGTETQYF. Full variable domain (remainder filled in from reference TRBV7-9 and TRBJ2-3): DTGVSQNPRHKITKRGQNVTFRCDPISEHNRLYWYRQTLGQGPEFLTYFQNEAQLEKSRLLSDRFSAERPKGSFSTLEIQRTEQGDSAMYLCASSLGTETQYFGPGTRLTVL.